This entry lists 16 T cell receptor beta chains sequenced from one sample in a study of T cells in Graves' hyperthyroidism and ophthalmopathy. Template material for amplifying TCR beta CDR3 regions consisted of RNA transcripts. Carried out on the TCR CDR3, a first-round RT-PCR used the HTBI primer set. Via MiXCR, TCRdb re-called the multiplex PCR reads, giving one row per CDR3 protein. Among 500,000 to 750,000 distinct CDR3 sequences listed, around 45% were seen once. The sequencing sample was made of peripheral blood or thyroid tissue (not recorded which). The source is a woman under 30 with Graves' hyperthyroidism.

This clonotype was counted many times. In nucleotides, the CDR3 is TGTGCCAGCAGCTTACGGGCAGGGCGGACCGGGGAGCTGTTTTTT. It yields the protein CASSLRAGRTGELFF. This chain uses TRBV7-2 with TRBJ2-2; TRBD1 might be the D (5 bases). Germline CDR1 is SGHTA and CDR2 is FQGNSA. Trimming left V 2 bases short and J 5 bases short, with 12 bases between. The CDR3 runs 15 residues.

V gene TRBV4-2 combines with J gene TRBJ2-3; no clear D. Trimming removed 4 bases at V and 0 bases at J, with 8 bases between. Germline-derived CDR1 and CDR2 are LGHNA and YNFKEQ. The CDR3 consists of 14 residues. The CDR3 coding sequence is TGTGCCAGCAGCCTAATAGACAGCACAGATACGCAGTATTTT. Amino acid sequence: CASSLIDSTDTQYF.

The chain combines TRBV7-2 with TRBJ2-6, with D perhaps being TRBD1 or TRBD2 (5 bases each). CDR1 is SGHTA, CDR2 FQGNSA, per germline. Trimming took 1 base from V and 0 from J, leaving 10 bases between them. The CDR3 extends over 17 amino acids. The DNA for the CDR3 is TGTGCCAGCAGCTTAGAGGGGACCTACTCTGGGGCCAACGTCCTGACTTTC. Protein product: CASSLEGTYSGANVLTF.

This clonotype was detected many times. The V call is TRBV4-2, the J call TRBJ1-1, with 9 bases matching TRBD1. V lost 4 bases and J lost 0; bases outside the gene matches: 9. CDR1 LGHNA and CDR2 YNFKEQ come from the germline V gene. This CDR3 is built from 17 residues. Here the CDR3 reads CASSRSGTGLLNTEAFF. The CDR3 DNA sequence: TGTGCCAGCAGCCGATCCGGGACAGGGCTATTGAACACTGAAGCTTTCTTT.

The V and J genes are TRBV7-2 and TRBJ2-2; 7 nucleotides align to TRBD1. Germline V gene data show CDR1 as SGHTA and CDR2 as FQGNSA. This CDR3 region has 15 residues. The V and J ends lost 6 bases and 4 bases, in that order; junction bases with no gene match: 8. CDR3 coding DNA: TGTGCCAGCAGAAGGGGACAGTCCCTCACCGGGGAGCTGTTTTTT. This gives the protein CASRRGQSLTGELFF.

This clonotype was recorded many times. The chain carries TRBV10-3 and TRBJ2-2, with a weak D call TRBD2 (5 bases). Germline V gives CDR1 ENHRY, CDR2 SYGVKD. The CDR3 is 15 amino acids. Trimming cost V 6 bases and J 8 bases, with 19 bases left between them. The CDR3: CAISDQLGPEGELFF. CDR3 coding DNA: TGTGCCATCAGCGATCAACTAGGGCCAGAGGGGGAGCTGTTTTTT.

The genes are TRBV12-3 or TRBV12-4 and TRBJ1-4; tentative D call: TRBD1 (5 bases). V was cut by 1 base and J by 8 bases, with 17 bases left in between. This CDR3 is built from 16 residues. This chain's CDR3 is CASSLGNRGLGEKLFF. CDR3 DNA: TGTGCCAGCAGTTTAGGAAACCGGGGCTTAGGGGAAAAACTGTTTTTT.

In this sample, this clonotype turned up many times. The chain employs TRBV2 and TRBJ2-7; TRBD1 might be the D (6 bases). Trimming cost V 7 bases and J 7 bases, with 20 bases left between them. The germline gives CDR1 SNHLY, CDR2 FYNNEI. This CDR3 has 14 residues. DNA for the CDR3: TGTGCCAGCACCGAGGGGACACTCGCCTGGGAGCAGTACTTC. Its translation: CASTEGTLAWEQYF.

This chain links TRBV18 with TRBJ1-2; D is uncertain. V lost 3 bases and J 7 bases, leaving 18 bases between the germline ends. The germline V gene encodes CDR1 KGHSH and CDR2 LQKENI. The CDR3 spans 15 residues. CDR3 in amino acids: CASSPPLPERVGYTF. The CDR3 DNA follows: TGTGCCAGCTCACCTCCACTACCCGAGAGGGTTGGCTACACCTTC.

The CDR3 sequence is CASSRPGQVTGELFF. The CDR3, as DNA: TGTGCCAGCAGCCGCCCGGGACAGGTCACCGGGGAGCTGTTTTTT. The V gene is TRBV14, the J gene TRBJ2-2, with TRBD1 matching over 8 bases. Trimming took 4 bases from V and 4 from J; bases not matched to a gene: 5. The germline V gene has CDR1 SGHDN and CDR2 FVKESK. This CDR3 contains 15 residues.

The V call is TRBV10-3, the J call TRBJ2-1; 9 nucleotides line up with TRBD1. Germline CDR1 ENHRY, CDR2 SYGVKD. CDR3 length: 16 amino acids. With 6 bases clipped from V and 5 bases from J, the junction kept 11 bases outside the gene matches. In DNA, the CDR3 is TGTGCCATCAGACCCCAAGTCGGGACAGGGAACAATGAGCAGTTCTTC. The encoded protein is CAIRPQVGTGNNEQFF.

V gene TRBV20-1 combines with J gene TRBJ1-4; TRBD1 is a possible D gene (6 bases). The V and J ends lost 3 bases and 7 bases respectively, with 9 bases between them. This CDR3 comprises 12 residues. Per germline, CDR1 DFQATT and CDR2 SNEGSKA (reference sequence). CDR3 DNA sequence: TGCAGTGCTAGGGGGGCGGCTGAAAAACTGTTTTTT. It translates to CSARGAAEKLFF.

In its sample, this clonotype was seen many times. This rearrangement joins TRBV5-4 to TRBJ1-2; a weak D match, TRBD1 (5 bases). The CDR3 is 14 residues long. The V gene lost 1 base and the J gene lost 5 bases, with 12 bases spanning the gap. Germline V gene sequence: CDR1 SGHNT, CDR2 YYREEE (reference sequence). CDR3 amino acids: CASSLRDLGYGYTF. CDR3 bases: TGTGCCAGCAGCTTGAGGGACCTAGGGTATGGCTACACCTTC. Based on the CDR3 plus reference TRBV5-4 and TRBJ1-2, the full variable domain is ETGVTQSPTHLIKTRGQQVTLRCSSQSGHNTVSWYQQALGQGPQFIFQYYREEENGRGNFPPRFSGLQFPNYSSELNVNALELDDSALYLCASSLRDLGYGYTFGSGTRLTVV.

The genes are TRBV20-1 and TRBJ2-3; 10 bases are shared with TRBD2. The CDR3 spans 14 residues. CDR1 is DFQATT and CDR2 is SNEGSKA in the germline V gene (reference sequence). Unmatched junction bases numbered 4, after V lost 7 bases and J lost 0 bases. The DNA for the CDR3 is TGCAGTGGAACTAGCGGGACAAGCACAGATACGCAGTATTTT. It encodes CSGTSGTSTDTQYF.

The genes are TRBV2 and TRBJ2-3, with 10 bases identical to TRBD2. This CDR3 region has 17 residues. The J segment lost 1 base and the V segment lost 6 bases, leaving 10 bases of the junction unmatched. Per germline, CDR1 SNHLY and CDR2 FYNNEI. CDR3 amino acids: CASRTAPGTSGTDTQYF. The CDR3 bases are TGTGCCAGCAGGACTGCACCCGGGACTAGCGGCACAGATACGCAGTATTTT.

This clonotype was recorded a few times. V gene TRBV6-5 combines with J gene TRBJ2-7, with 9 bases identical to TRBD1. CDR1 MNHEY and CDR2 SVGAGI come from the germline V gene. This CDR3 region has 20 residues. V gave up 0 bases and J gave up 3 bases; unmatched junction bases: 18. DNA for the CDR3: TGTGCCAGCAGTTACTCGATAAAGGTTAACAGGGGGCGATTAGTCTACGAGCAGTACTTC. Amino acids: CASSYSIKVNRGRLVYEQYF.